This entry features one TCR beta chain sequence. The CDR3 is made up of 12 amino acids. Unmatched junction bases numbered 6, after V lost 5 bases and J lost 9 bases. Germline CDR1 and CDR2: SGDLS and YYNGEE. Amplification in unsorted PBMC replicate PCRs started from around 0.3 ug DNA, which equals about 30,000 T cell genomes. Unsorted PBMC DNA sequencing spanned ten immunoSEQ deep assay plates. Authors' analysis steps: Because ImmunoSEQ provided only junction sequences with no quality scores, the filtering differed. Only in-frame clones appear in the TCRdb table, and some are missing; sequencing was by immunoSEQ multiplex PCR. The DNA was the basis for D and trimming; V, J and clone size are from that table. The table has about 490,000 clones, about three quarters seen once. This record comes from a study of shared clonotypes between healthy human individuals. Study summary: Ranging from 18 to 49 in age, donors were two women and a few men.

Sequencing was performed on PBMCs. The receptor comes from a woman between 40 and 55 years old in good health. Some clones in this sample may be carry-over from other donors' samples. The chain employs TRBV9 and TRBJ2-7, with 9 nucleotides matching TRBD1. The chain's CDR3 is CASSGTGLGQYF. The CDR3 region has the DNA TGTGCCAGCAGTGGGACAGGGTTGGGGCAGTACTTC. Full variable domain (outside the CDR3, taken from reference TRBV9 and TRBJ2-7): DSGVTQTPKHLITATGQRVTLRCSPRSGDLSVYWYQQSLDQGLQFLIQYYNGEERAKGNILERFSAQQFPDLHSELNLSSLELGDSALYFCASSGTGLGQYFGPGTRLTVT.